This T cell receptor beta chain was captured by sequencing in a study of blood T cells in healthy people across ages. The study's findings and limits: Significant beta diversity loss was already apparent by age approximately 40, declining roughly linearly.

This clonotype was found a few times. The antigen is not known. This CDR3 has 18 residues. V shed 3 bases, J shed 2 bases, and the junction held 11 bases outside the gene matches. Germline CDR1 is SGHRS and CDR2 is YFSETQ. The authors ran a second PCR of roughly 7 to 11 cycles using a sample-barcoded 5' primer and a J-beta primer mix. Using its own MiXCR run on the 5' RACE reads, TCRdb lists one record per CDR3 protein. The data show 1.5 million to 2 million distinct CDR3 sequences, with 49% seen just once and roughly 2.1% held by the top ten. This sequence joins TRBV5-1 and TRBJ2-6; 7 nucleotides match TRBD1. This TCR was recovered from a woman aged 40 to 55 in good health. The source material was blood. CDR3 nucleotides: TGCGCCAGCAGCTCTTCGACCTCAGGGGGACCTGGGGCCAACGTCCTGACTTTC. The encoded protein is CASSSSTSGGPGANVLTF.